This T cell receptor (beta chain) was recorded in a study of blood T cell repertoires in COVID-19. Study-level background: The United States, Italy and Spain provided the acute and convalescent COVID-19 samples.

The protocol was immunoSEQ multiplex PCR, while the TCRdb copy is restricted to in-frame clones and leaves out a portion. The repertoire includes 150,000 to 200,000 clones, 90% to 95% of them detected once, and 2% sits in the top ten. Trimming took off 3 bases at V and 6 bases at J, with 15 bases between the two ends. The CDR3 spans 14 residues. In germline, CDR1 is SGHRS, CDR2 YFSETQ. This clonotype was obtained from a woman aged 60 to 75 with COVID-19, enrolled during active disease. This rearrangement joins TRBV5-1 to TRBJ1-2, with a tentative D call TRBD1 (5 bases). Sequencing was done on a sample of peripheral blood. The CDR3 DNA reads TGCGCCAGCAGCTCGGGGCCTTCGGGAGATGGCTACACCTTC. Its protein product is CASSSGPSGDGYTF.